These 10 T cell receptor beta chains were sequenced from one sample in a study of T cell responses to AZD1222 COVID-19 vaccine. Assay: immunoSEQ multiplex PCR; the TCRdb copy retains only in-frame clones and omits some. The sample lists approximately 210,000 clones, roughly 94% occurring once. The sample consisted of peripheral blood, taken 28 days after the second dose of the MenACWY control vaccine. These receptors all stem from an adult who received the MenACWY meningococcal vaccine as a control.

The J gene is TRBJ1-1, the V gene TRBV9, with 9 bases matching TRBD1. Germline V gene lookup returns CDR1 SGDLS and CDR2 YYNGEE. The CDR3 is made up of 14 amino acids. Trimming removed 2 bases from V and 10 bases from J; junction bases left unmatched: 9. The CDR3 loop is CASSVLGQGDSAFF. CDR3 nucleotides: TGTGCCAGCAGCGTTTTGGGACAGGGAGATTCAGCTTTCTTT. The complete variable domain, with remaining parts taken from reference TRBV9 and TRBJ1-1, reads DSGVTQTPKHLITATGQRVTLRCSPRSGDLSVYWYQQSLDQGLQFLIQYYNGEERAKGNILERFSAQQFPDLHSELNLSSLELGDSALYFCASSVLGQGDSAFFGQGTRLTVV.

J is TRBJ2-3 and V is TRBV7-9, with D perhaps matching TRBD2 (6 bases). CDR3 length: 18 amino acids. The V gene lost 1 base and the J gene lost 0 bases, with 17 bases spanning the gap. Per the germline V gene, CDR1 is SEHNR and CDR2 is FQNEAQ (reference sequence). The chain's CDR3 is CASSLEPMGRDSTDTQYF. The CDR3 DNA reads as TGTGCCAGCAGCTTAGAACCCATGGGGCGGGATAGCACAGATACGCAGTATTTT.

The rearrangement joins TRBV10-3 to TRBJ2-5; 8 bases fit TRBD2. Germline CDR1 and CDR2: ENHRY and SYGVKD. The CDR3 sequence is 14 residues long. J gave up 5 bases and V 10 bases, and 12 bases lay outside the gene matches. In nucleotides, the CDR3 is TGTGCCAGCGGCGCGGCGGGAGGTATGGAGACCCAGTACTTC. Translating it yields CASGAAGGMETQYF.

The rearrangement uses TRBV6-2 or TRBV6-3 and TRBJ2-7; 7 bases map to TRBD2. CDR3 length equals 14 residues. The germline gives CDR1 MNHEY, CDR2 SVGEGT. Trimming took 5 bases from V and 0 from J; bases not matched to a gene: 4. CDR3 bases: TGTGCCAGCAGTGGGGACTACCTCTCCTACGAGCAGTACTTC. It is translated as CASSGDYLSYEQYF.

The rearrangement joins TRBV6-5 to TRBJ2-4; 9 bases line up with TRBD2. V lost 4 bases and J lost 6; bases outside the gene matches: 4. Germline V lookup: CDR1 MNHEY, CDR2 SVGAGI. This CDR3 comprises 14 residues. The DNA for the CDR3 is TGTGCCAGCAGTTCATTAGCGGGAGTAAACATTCAGTACTTC. This encodes CASSSLAGVNIQYF.

J is TRBJ2-3 and V is TRBV4-3; weak D call: TRBD1 (6 bases). In germline, CDR1 is LGHNA, CDR2 YSLEER. Trimming cost V 0 bases and J 1 base, with 14 bases left between them. CDR3 length equals 17 residues. This CDR3 reads CASSQDHREWGTDTQYF. The CDR3 DNA follows: TGCGCCAGCAGCCAAGACCACAGGGAGTGGGGCACAGATACGCAGTATTTT.

The CDR3, as DNA: TGTGCCAGTAGTACCGGGACAGCGGGCGGTCAGCCCCAGCATTTT. This encodes CASSTGTAGGQPQHF. This chain connects TRBV19 to TRBJ1-5; 7 nucleotides align to TRBD1. Germline CDR1 LNHDA, CDR2 SQIVND (reference sequence). This CDR3 has 15 amino acids. The V gene end was trimmed by 4 bases and the J gene end by 6 bases; junction bases not matched to a gene: 9. Full variable domain (rest looked up from reference TRBV19 and TRBJ1-5): DGGITQSPKYLFRKEGQNVTLSCEQNLNHDAMYWYRQDPGQGLRLIYYSQIVNDFQKGDIAEGYSVSREKKESFPLTVTSAQKNPTAFYLCASSTGTAGGQPQHFGDGTRLSIL.

The J gene is TRBJ1-3, the V gene TRBV5-1; D is ambiguous. CDR1 is SGHRS and CDR2 is YFSETQ in the germline V gene. V lost 2 bases, J lost 2 bases, and 8 bases lay in between. The CDR3 sequence is 14 residues long. CDR3 DNA sequence: TGCGCCAGCAGCTTAGAGGGTACTGGAAACACCATATATTTT. This codes for CASSLEGTGNTIYF.

The chain employs TRBV24-1 and TRBJ2-3, with D perhaps assigned TRBD1 or TRBD2 (5 bases each). The CDR3 is 13 residues long. V lost 10 bases and J 1 base, leaving 11 bases between the germline ends. CDR1 and CDR2 (germline): KGHDR, SFDVKD. The CDR3 sequence: CATRGDGTDTQYF. The CDR3 DNA reads as TGTGCCACTAGGGGAGACGGCACAGATACGCAGTATTTT.

This clone was seen only a few times. The chain employs TRBV3-1 (or the pseudogene TRBV3-2) and TRBJ2-3; 10 bases fit TRBD1. The germline V gene encodes CDR1 LGHDT and CDR2 YNNKEL (reference sequence). V lost 2 bases to trimming and J lost 4 bases; unmatched junction nucleotides: 9. The length of the CDR3 is 17 residues. The CDR3, as DNA: TGTGCCAGCAGCCAACACTCTGGGACAGGGGCACCAGATACGCAGTATTTT. Its translation: CASSQHSGTGAPDTQYF.